This TCR beta chain came from a study of human T cells and chemical hapten exposure. Time point of the sample: patch test 1, 2 weeks after DPC sensitization. Treatment reported: therapeutic diphenylcyclopropenone sensitization with weekly scalp DPC. TCRdb itself ran the RACE reads through MiXCR, one entry per CDR3 protein. The table records tens of thousands of distinct CDR3 sequences, about 11% of them present only once. The CDR3 loop spans 15 amino acids. J lost 6 bases, V lost 2 bases, and 8 bases had no gene match. Germline V gives CDR1 KGHSH, CDR2 LQKENI. The genes are TRBV18 and TRBJ2-7; the match to TRBD1 covers 9 bases. This specimen consisted of whole blood, obtained in connection with sensitization to the hapten diphenylcyclopropenone (DPC). This clonotype originated in a woman in her forties or fifties with alopecia areata. Some clones in this sample may be carry-over from other donors' samples. The CDR3 DNA reads TGTGCCAGCTCACCATTGGGACAGGGTAGTCGCGAGCAGTACTTC. Amino acid sequence: CASSPLGQGSREQYF. Full variable domain (remainder filled in from reference TRBV18 and TRBJ2-7): NAGVMQNPRHLVRRRGQEARLRCSPMKGHSHVYWYRQLPEEGLKFMVYLQKENIIDESGMPKERFSAEFPKEGPSILRIQQVVRGDSAAYFCASSPLGQGSREQYFGPGTRLTVT.